This TCR beta chain was identified during a study of blood T cell repertoires in COVID-19. Study as a whole: PBMCs, B-cell-depleted T cells, or T cells were the source of the cDNA or gDNA that made up the material.

Original data processing: From reference gene primer amplification, estimates of nucleated cell counts were derived. TCRdb's copy holds only in-frame clones and misses some; the assay was immunoSEQ multiplex PCR. The V and J calls and clone size are taken from that table; D and trimming were inferred from the DNA. The table has tens of thousands of clones, under 95% seen once; the top ten hold 3% to 4%. This clonotype was obtained from a woman aged 50 to 60 in a cohort sampled during active COVID-19. Specimen: peripheral blood.

The CDR3 nucleotides read TGTGCCAGCAGCCCGAGACAGGGGTTTAATGAAAAACTGTTTTTT. It codes for CASSPRQGFNEKLFF. The chain uses TRBV28 and TRBJ1-4, with 8 nucleotides matching TRBD1. The germline V gene encodes CDR1 MDHEN and CDR2 SYDVKM. Germline trimming cut 6 bases from V and 4 bases from J; bases unmatched to any gene: 7. The CDR3 sequence is 15 residues long.